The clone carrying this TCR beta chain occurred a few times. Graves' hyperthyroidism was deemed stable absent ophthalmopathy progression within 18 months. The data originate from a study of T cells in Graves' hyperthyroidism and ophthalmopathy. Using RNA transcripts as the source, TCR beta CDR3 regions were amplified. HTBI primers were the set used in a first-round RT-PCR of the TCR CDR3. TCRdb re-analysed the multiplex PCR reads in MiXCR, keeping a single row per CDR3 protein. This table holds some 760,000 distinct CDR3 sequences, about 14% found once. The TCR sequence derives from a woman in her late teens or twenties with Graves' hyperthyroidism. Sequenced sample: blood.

The CDR3 region has the DNA TGCAGTGCTAGACCGAATGAGCAGTTCTTC. It yields the protein CSARPNEQFF. The chain joins TRBV20-1 to TRBJ2-1; D unresolved. From germline, CDR1 is DFQATT and CDR2 SNEGSKA (reference sequence). Trimming pared 2 bases from V and 7 bases from J, leaving 3 bases between. The CDR3 is made up of 10 amino acids.